The 15 T cell receptor beta chains below all came from one sample that was sequenced in a study of T cell repertoires in cytomegalovirus infection. MiXCR was run by TCRdb on the reads, yielding one entry per CDR3 protein. The sample records hundreds of thousands of distinct CDR3 sequences, more than 25% being singletons. No antigen has been identified for these receptors. This material consisted of cultured CD8+ T cells from PBMCs, taken from culture after CMV antigen stimulation. The source of these receptors is a human donor in good health (CMV status not recorded). Some clones in this sample may be carry-over from other donors' samples.

The V and J genes are TRBV5-4 and TRBJ2-2; TRBD1 matches 9 bases. Germline assignment: CDR1 SGHNT and CDR2 YYREEE (reference sequence). This CDR3 is 15 amino acids long. J lost 4 bases, V lost 0 bases, and 1 base had no gene match. CDR3 bases: TGTGCCAGCAGCTTGGGGACAGGGGTCACCGGGGAGCTGTTTTTT. It codes for CASSLGTGVTGELFF.

There are a few counts of this clonotype. The chain combines TRBV27 with TRBJ2-7; D is unresolved. Per germline, CDR1 MNHEY and CDR2 SMNVEV (reference sequence). The V end was cut by 3 bases, the J end by 6 bases, with 18 bases between. The CDR3 is 15 amino acids. CDR3 sequence (DNA): TGTGCCAGCAGTTTGATCTCGCCGGTAGTGGGCGAGCAGTACGTC. This gives the protein CASSLISPVVGEQYV.

This chain connects TRBV20-1 to TRBJ2-1; 9 bases match TRBD1. The CDR3 covers 15 residues. Trimming at V came to 6 bases and at J to 7 bases, leaving 13 bases not matched to a gene. Germline loops: CDR1 DFQATT, CDR2 SNEGSKA (reference sequence). Written as DNA, the CDR3 is TGCAGTGCCCCGCCTTTGGGGACAGGGACGAATGAGCAGTTCTTC. The encoded protein is CSAPPLGTGTNEQFF.

The chain uses TRBV2 and TRBJ2-2; D is undetermined. Trimming left V 4 bases short and J 2 bases short, with 8 bases between. From germline, CDR1 is SNHLY and CDR2 FYNNEI. The CDR3 runs to 14 residues. The CDR3 bases are TGTGCCAGCAGTGGATTGGTAAACACCGGGGAGCTGTTTTTT. It encodes CASSGLVNTGELFF.

This clonotype was counted a few times. The V and J genes are TRBV4-2 and TRBJ2-3; the match to TRBD2 covers 11 bases. CDR1 and CDR2 from the germline V gene are LGHNA and YNFKEQ. With V trimmed by 0 bases and J by 5 bases, 7 bases remained unmatched. This CDR3 has 17 residues. Here the CDR3 reads CASSQDPTSGVEDTQYF. The CDR3 nucleotides read TGTGCCAGCAGCCAAGATCCGACTAGCGGGGTGGAAGATACGCAGTATTTT.

This chain uses TRBV6-2 or TRBV6-3 with TRBJ1-1; TRBD1 matches 10 bases. Looked up from germline, CDR1 is MNHEY and CDR2 is SVGEGT. This CDR3 spans 16 amino acids. J lost 1 base, V lost 8 bases, and 10 bases had no gene match. CDR3 residues: CASQLDRGLGNTEAFF. The DNA for the CDR3 is TGTGCCAGCCAACTCGACAGGGGGCTCGGGAACACTGAAGCTTTCTTT.

This clonotype was seen repeatedly, ten times or more. The CDR3 DNA sequence: TGTGCCAGCAGCATCTTTCCTAGCGGGGGGGCACTAGATACGCAGTATTTT. Its protein is CASSIFPSGGALDTQYF. V is TRBV7-2 and J is TRBJ2-3, with 12 bases fitting TRBD2. This CDR3 has 17 amino acids. Trimming at V came to 5 bases and at J to 5 bases, leaving 11 bases not matched to a gene. CDR1 is SGHTA and CDR2 is FQGNSA in the germline V gene.

The V gene is TRBV12-3 or TRBV12-4, the J gene TRBJ2-2, with D perhaps matching TRBD2 (5 bases). Trimming took off 9 bases at V and 6 bases at J, with 11 bases between the two ends. This CDR3 is 12 amino acids long. CDR3 region: CASTGKAGELFF. CDR3 bases: TGTGCCAGTACCGGGAAGGCCGGGGAGCTGTTTTTT.

The genes are TRBV4-1 and TRBJ1-6; 10 nucleotides match TRBD1. The CDR3 runs 18 residues. V lost 3 bases, J lost 3 bases, and 8 bases stayed unmatched. Germline V CDR1 and CDR2: MGHRA, YSYEKL. The CDR3 DNA is TGCGCCAGCAGCCAGACAGGGGGCACAGGAGGCTATAATTCACCCCTCCACTTT. Translating gives CASSQTGGTGGYNSPLHF.

V is TRBV18 and J is TRBJ2-1, with 9 bases identical to TRBD1. The V and J ends lost 5 bases and 8 bases, in that order; junction bases with no gene match: 13. This CDR3 is 16 amino acids long. The germline CDR1 and CDR2 sequences are KGHSH and LQKENI. Here the CDR3 DNA reads TGTGCCAGCTCAGCCAATCCGGGACAGGGATTAGATGAGCAGTTCTTC. It yields the protein CASSANPGQGLDEQFF.

This clonotype was detected many times. The chain employs TRBV7-2 and TRBJ1-3, with a weak D call TRBD1 (6 bases). The V end was cut by 5 bases, the J end by 4 bases, with 12 bases between. The CDR3 has 14 amino acids. CDR1 is SGHTA and CDR2 is FQGNSA in the germline V gene. The CDR3 nucleotides read TGTGCCAGCAGCGTTGGGGGCGGAGGAAACACCATATATTTT. Its translation: CASSVGGGGNTIYF.

This clonotype has a handful of counts. The chain employs TRBV6-5 and TRBJ1-2; D is possibly TRBD1 (6 bases). The CDR3 totals 16 residues. The germline V gene has CDR1 MNHEY and CDR2 SVGAGI. Trimming took off 0 bases at V and 4 bases at J, with 15 bases between the two ends. CDR3 residues: CASSYSKDRTVYGYTF. The CDR3 DNA reads TGTGCCAGCAGTTACTCCAAAGACAGGACGGTCTATGGCTACACCTTC.

This chain joins TRBV12-3 or TRBV12-4 and TRBJ1-4; D uncertain. The CDR3 runs 13 residues. V dropped 0 bases and J dropped 7 bases, with 6 bases sitting between them. The CDR3: CASSLAPFEKLFF. The DNA of the CDR3 is TGTGCCAGCAGTTTAGCGCCGTTTGAAAAACTGTTTTTT.

This clonotype was seen only a few times. J is TRBJ1-1 and V is TRBV6-2 or TRBV6-3; D gene ambiguous. V dropped 2 bases and J dropped 3 bases, with 4 bases sitting between them. The germline V gene encodes CDR1 MNHEY and CDR2 SVGEGT. The CDR3 sequence is 12 residues long. CDR3 sequence: CASSYEYTEAFF. For the CDR3, the DNA is TGTGCCAGCAGTTACGAGTACACTGAAGCTTTCTTT.

CDR3 in amino acids: CASSVWTAVNEKLFF. The CDR3 nucleotides are TGTGCCAGCAGCGTTTGGACAGCCGTTAATGAAAAACTGTTTTTT. V usage is TRBV7-8 and J usage is TRBJ1-4, with a possible D match to TRBD1 (6 bases). This CDR3 comprises 15 residues. Deletions cut 5 bases from V and 4 bases from J, with 14 bases between. Germline loops: CDR1 SGHVS, CDR2 FQNEAQ.